This T cell receptor beta chain was observed in a study of cytomegalovirus exposure and HLA in healthy donors. Study-wide results and caveats: Analyzed later, most CMV-associated TCR beta chains appeared HLA-restricted. The availability of immune exposure information extended only to CMV serostatus.

The CDR3 spans 12 residues. PCR used 60 Vbeta primers and 13 Jbeta primers. Assay used: immunoSEQ multiplex PCR; TCRdb lists only in-frame clones, some missing. The profile shows about 160,000 clones, approximately 80% of them singletons. This clone was seen just once. Its antigen is not identified. V gene TRBV12-2 combines with J gene TRBJ2-1; TRBD1, the table's D call, lacks a check against the DNA. TRBV12-2 is a pseudogene segment. The sample consisted of PBMCs. This sequence originates from a male donor in good health and CMV-seropositive. The chain's CDR3 is CASRLAGGEQFF. CDR3 nucleotide sequence: TGTGCAAGTCGCTTAGCAGGGGGTGAGCAGTTCTTC.